What follows is one T cell receptor beta chain and its context. The CDR3 is 15 amino acids. The V end was cut by 6 bases, the J end by 1 base, with 13 bases between. Germline CDR1 and CDR2: MNHEY and SVGAGI. Clones were read by immunoSEQ multiplex PCR, and TCRdb kept only the in-frame ones, dropping some. Here the sample spans approximately 150,000 clones, roughly 80% being singletons. The source of the sample is a study of blood T cell repertoires in COVID-19. The source material was peripheral blood. This clonotype was sampled from a man between 50 and 59 years old with acute or convalescent COVID-19. J is TRBJ1-5 and V is TRBV6-5, with D possibly TRBD1 on 5 matching bases. CDR3 DNA: TGTGCCAGCAGCCGGACATCGAGCAGCAATCAGCCCCAGCATTTT. This gives the protein CASSRTSSSNQPQHF.